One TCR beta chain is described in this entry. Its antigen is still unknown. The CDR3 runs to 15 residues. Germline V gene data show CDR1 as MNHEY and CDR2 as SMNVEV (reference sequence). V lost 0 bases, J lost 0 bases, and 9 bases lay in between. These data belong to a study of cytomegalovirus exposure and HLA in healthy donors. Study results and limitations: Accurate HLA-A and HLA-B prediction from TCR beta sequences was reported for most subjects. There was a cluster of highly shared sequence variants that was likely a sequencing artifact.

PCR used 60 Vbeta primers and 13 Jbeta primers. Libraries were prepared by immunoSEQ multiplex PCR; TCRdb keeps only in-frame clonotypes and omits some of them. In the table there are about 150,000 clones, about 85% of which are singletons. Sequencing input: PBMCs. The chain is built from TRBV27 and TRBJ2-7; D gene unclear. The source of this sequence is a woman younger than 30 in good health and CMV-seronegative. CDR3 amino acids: CASSLSPSSSYEQYF. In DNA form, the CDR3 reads TGTGCCAGCAGTTTATCCCCGTCTAGCTCCTACGAGCAGTACTTC.